This T cell receptor (beta chain) derives from a study of response to subunit inactivated influenza vaccine. In its sample, this clonotype was seen many times. CDR1 is SNHLY and CDR2 is FYNNEI in the germline V gene. V lost 5 bases to trimming and J lost 3 bases; unmatched junction nucleotides: 3. The CDR3 totals 14 residues. TCRdb passed the RT-PCR reads through MiXCR, listing each CDR3 protein once. The sample has about 700,000 distinct CDR3 sequences, approximately 15% seen once. The sequence came from a man between 45 and 60 years old who received an inactivated influenza vaccine. The rearrangement uses TRBV2 and TRBJ2-7; 11 bases agree with TRBD2. Sequencing used PBMCs from blood, obtained around 15 days before vaccination. For the CDR3, the DNA is TGTGCCAGCAGTAATGGACTAGCGGGCTACGAGCAGTACTTC. Protein product: CASSNGLAGYEQYF. Full variable domain (outside the CDR3, taken from reference TRBV2 and TRBJ2-7): EPEVTQTPSHQVTQMGQEVILRCVPISNHLYFYWYRQILGQKVEFLVSFYNNEISEKSEIFDDQFSVERPDGSNFTLKIRSTKLEDSAMYFCASSNGLAGYEQYFGPGTRLTVT.